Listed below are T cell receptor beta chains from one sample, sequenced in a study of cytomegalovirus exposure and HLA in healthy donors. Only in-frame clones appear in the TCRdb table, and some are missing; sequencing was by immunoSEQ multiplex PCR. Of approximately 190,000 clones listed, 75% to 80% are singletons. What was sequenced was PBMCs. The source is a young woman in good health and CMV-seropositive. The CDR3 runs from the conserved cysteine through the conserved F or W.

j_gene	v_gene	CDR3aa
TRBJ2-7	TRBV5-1	CASSQAGSGAYEQYF
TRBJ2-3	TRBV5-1	CASSLDLGRYTDTQYF
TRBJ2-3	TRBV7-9	CASSLVAGGNTDTQYF
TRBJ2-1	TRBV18	CASSPPGGLTSNEQFF
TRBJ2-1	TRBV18	CASSPLGQHNEQFF
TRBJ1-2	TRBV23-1	CASSHPGQGGYGYTF
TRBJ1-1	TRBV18	CASSPPGQGITVGAFF
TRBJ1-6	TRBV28	CASSLGGSPLHF
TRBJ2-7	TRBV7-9	CASSLVGHTGAYEQYF
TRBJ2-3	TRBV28	CASSLAGGRDTQYF
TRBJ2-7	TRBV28	CASSIPPQPYEQYF
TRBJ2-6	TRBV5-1	CASLDSGANVLTF
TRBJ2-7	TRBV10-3	CAIRQGGPYYEQYF
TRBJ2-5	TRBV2	CASGRGTQETQYF
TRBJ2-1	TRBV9	CASSARGGGAIDNEQFF
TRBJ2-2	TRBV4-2	CASSQDQTRQGFGGELFF
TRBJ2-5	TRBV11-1	CASSLGRRAPETQYF
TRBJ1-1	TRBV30	CACNRDRGTEAFF
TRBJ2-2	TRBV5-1	CASSLQGENTGELFF
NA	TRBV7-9	CASSKINAGVLYEQYF
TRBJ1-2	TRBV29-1	CSVESQNYGYTF
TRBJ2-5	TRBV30	CAWSVRGETQYF
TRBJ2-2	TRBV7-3	CASSYRTGRGGELFF
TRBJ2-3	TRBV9	CASSWWGGEDTQYF
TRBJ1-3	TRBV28	CASSLGQNSGNTIYF
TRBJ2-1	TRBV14	CASSPRTSGRSYNEQFF
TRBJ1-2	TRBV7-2	CASSPPGQGSLLNRGTF
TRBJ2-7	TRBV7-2	CASSLMGAAYEQYF
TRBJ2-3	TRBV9	CASSGSGRAVDTQYF
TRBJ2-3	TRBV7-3	CASSPGLAGVTDTQYF
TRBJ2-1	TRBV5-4	CASSRQGETYNEQFF
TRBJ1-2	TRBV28	CASSSYTAAYGYTF
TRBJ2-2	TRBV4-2	CASSPPTLAEGTGELFF
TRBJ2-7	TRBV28	CASTMTGHSYEQYF
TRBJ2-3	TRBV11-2	CASSPPSWAAYTQYF
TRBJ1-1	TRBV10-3	CAITIGQGDVMNTEAFF
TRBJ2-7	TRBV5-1	CASSPPGLSYEQYF
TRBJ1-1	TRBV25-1	CASSEFMGQNTEAFF
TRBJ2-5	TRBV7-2	CASSPKGQVEETQYF
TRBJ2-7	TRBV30	CAWSEHSNYEQYF
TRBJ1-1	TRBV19	CASSRVDHTGGAFF
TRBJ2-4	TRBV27	CASRLAGVDIQYF
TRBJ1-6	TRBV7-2	CASTTGVGNSPLHF
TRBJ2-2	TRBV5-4	CASSEGTTNTGELFF
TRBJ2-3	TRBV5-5	CASSLGQGVDTQYF
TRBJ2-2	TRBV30	CACRRLAANTGELFF
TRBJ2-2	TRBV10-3	CAISIEGNTGELFF
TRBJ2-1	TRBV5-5	CASSYRLASYNEQFF
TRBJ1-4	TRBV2	CASRKQGAGEKLFF
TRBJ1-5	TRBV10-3	CAISDNTFGNQPQHF
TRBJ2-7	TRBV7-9	CASSFIAGGPYEQYF
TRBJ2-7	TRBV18	CASSPELADEQYF
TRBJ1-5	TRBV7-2	CASSLHVGGNQPQHF
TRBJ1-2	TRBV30	CAWSGGQLTYTF
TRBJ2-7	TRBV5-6	CASSLGRSYEQYF
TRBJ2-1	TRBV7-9	CASSPRGTAGGEQFF
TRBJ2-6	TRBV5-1	CASSLRYGDSGANVLTF
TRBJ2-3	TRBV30	CAQDGLAGEGDTQYF
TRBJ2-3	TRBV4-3	CASSQVSGGARTDTQYF
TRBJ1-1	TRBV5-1	CASSGTANTEAFF